Here is one T cell receptor beta chain with its context. CDR3 length: 12 residues. Trimming took 1 base from V and 5 from J; bases not matched to a gene: 0. In germline, CDR1 is SQVTM, CDR2 ANQGSEA. Repertoires were generated with immunoSEQ multiplex PCR, while TCRdb's copy carries only in-frame clones and drops some. The table lists some 170,000 clones, roughly 86% of them singletons. This entry comes from a study of cytomegalovirus exposure and HLA in healthy donors. This clonotype was sampled from a man between 18 and 29 years old in good health and CMV-seropositive. This sequence joins TRBV29-1 and TRBJ2-3, with 7 bases aligning to TRBD2. The sequencing input was PBMCs. CDR3 DNA sequence: TGCAGCGTTGAAGGGGGGGGAGATACGCAGTATTTT. Amino acids: CSVEGGGDTQYF.